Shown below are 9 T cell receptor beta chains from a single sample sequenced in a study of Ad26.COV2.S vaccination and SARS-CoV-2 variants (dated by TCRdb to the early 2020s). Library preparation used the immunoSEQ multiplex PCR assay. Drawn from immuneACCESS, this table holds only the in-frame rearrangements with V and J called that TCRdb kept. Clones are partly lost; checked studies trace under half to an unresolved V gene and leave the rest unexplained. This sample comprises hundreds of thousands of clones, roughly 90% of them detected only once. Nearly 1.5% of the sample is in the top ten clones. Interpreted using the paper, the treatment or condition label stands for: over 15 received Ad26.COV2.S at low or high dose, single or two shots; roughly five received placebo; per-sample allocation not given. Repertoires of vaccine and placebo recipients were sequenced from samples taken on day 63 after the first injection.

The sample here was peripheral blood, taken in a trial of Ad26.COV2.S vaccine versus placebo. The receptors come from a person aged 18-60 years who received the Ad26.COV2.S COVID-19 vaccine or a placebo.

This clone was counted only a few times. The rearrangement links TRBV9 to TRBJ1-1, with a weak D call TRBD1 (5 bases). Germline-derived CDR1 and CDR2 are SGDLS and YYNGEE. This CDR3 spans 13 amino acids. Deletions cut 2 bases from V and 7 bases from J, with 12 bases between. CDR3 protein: CASSVRGYGEAFF. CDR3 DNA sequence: TGTGCCAGCAGCGTTCGGGGGTACGGTGAAGCTTTCTTT.

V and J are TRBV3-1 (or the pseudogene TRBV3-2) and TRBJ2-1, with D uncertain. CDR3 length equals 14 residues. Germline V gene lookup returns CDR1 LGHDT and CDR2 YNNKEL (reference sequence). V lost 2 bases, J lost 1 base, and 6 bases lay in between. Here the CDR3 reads CASSQTLSYNEQFF. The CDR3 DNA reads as TGTGCCAGCAGCCAAACATTATCCTACAATGAGCAGTTCTTC.

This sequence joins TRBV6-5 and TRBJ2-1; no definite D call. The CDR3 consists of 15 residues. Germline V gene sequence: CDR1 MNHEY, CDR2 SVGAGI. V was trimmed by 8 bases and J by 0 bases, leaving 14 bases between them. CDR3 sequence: CASSRASHSYNEQFF. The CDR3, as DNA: TGTGCCAGCTCCCGGGCGTCTCACTCCTACAATGAGCAGTTCTTC.

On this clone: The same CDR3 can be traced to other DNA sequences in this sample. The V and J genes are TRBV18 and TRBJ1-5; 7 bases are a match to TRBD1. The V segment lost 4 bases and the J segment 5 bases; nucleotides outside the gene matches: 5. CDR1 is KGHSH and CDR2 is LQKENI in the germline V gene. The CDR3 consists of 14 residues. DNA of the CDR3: TGTGCCAGCTCACGCGACAGGGAGTATCAGCCCCAGCATTTT. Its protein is CASSRDREYQPQHF.

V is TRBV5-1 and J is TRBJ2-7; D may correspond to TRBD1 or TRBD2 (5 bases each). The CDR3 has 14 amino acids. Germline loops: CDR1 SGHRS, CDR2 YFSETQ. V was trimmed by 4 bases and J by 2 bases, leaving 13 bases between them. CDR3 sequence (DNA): TGCGCCAGCAGCGGGGACCCTGCTGCCTACGAGCAGTACTTC. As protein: CASSGDPAAYEQYF.

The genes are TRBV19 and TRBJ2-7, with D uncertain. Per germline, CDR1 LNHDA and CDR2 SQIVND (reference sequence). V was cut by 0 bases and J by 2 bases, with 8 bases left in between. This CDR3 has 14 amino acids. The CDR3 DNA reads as TGTGCCAGTAGTATAGATGTCGCGGCCTACGAGCAGTACTTC. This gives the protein CASSIDVAAYEQYF.

The CDR3 DNA reads as TGTGCCAGCAAATCCGGAGGGGACACCGGGGAGCTGTTTTTT. This translates into CASKSGGDTGELFF. This chain links TRBV7-3 with TRBJ2-2; D may be TRBD2 (6 bases). The V and J ends lost 7 bases and 3 bases respectively, with 12 bases between them. Germline V gene lookup returns CDR1 SGHTA and CDR2 FQGTGA. The CDR3 has 14 amino acids.

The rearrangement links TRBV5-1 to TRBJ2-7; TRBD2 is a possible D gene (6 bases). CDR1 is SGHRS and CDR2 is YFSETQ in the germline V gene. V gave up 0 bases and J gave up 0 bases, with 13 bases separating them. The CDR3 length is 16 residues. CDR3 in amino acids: CASSLVVGLPSYEQYF. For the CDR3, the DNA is TGCGCCAGCAGCTTGGTTGTGGGACTGCCCTCCTACGAGCAGTACTTC.

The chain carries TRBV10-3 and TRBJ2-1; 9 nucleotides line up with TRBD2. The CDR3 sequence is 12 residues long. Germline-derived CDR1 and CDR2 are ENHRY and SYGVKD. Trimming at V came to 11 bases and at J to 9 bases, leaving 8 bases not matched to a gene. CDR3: CAASGTSSEQFF. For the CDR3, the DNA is TGTGCCGCCTCCGGGACTAGCAGTGAGCAGTTCTTC.